This note documents a single T cell receptor beta chain sequence. Its antigen target is currently unknown. One base away there is no much larger clone; base qualities are not given. This specimen belongs to a study of Ad26.COV2.S vaccination and SARS-CoV-2 variants (dated by TCRdb to the early 2020s). About the full investigation: Donors in the vaccine arm were drawn from COV1001, a phase I-IIa trial of Ad26.COV2.S in healthy adults that was multicentre, randomized, double-blind and placebo-controlled. Ad26.COV2.S was given intramuscularly at 5x10^10 or 1x10^11 viral particles, as a single shot or as two shots 56 days apart. TCRbeta repertoire sequencing served as the tool for gauging how specific and how broad the SARS-CoV-2-reactive T cell receptors were following Ad26.COV2.S vaccination. A total of roughly 30 samples were included in the TCR-sequenced set, comprising around 20 Ad26.COV2.S vaccine recipients, 5 placebo recipients and 8 SARS-CoV-2 convalescent individuals. Participants in the trial were split at random into five groups of five each, receiving low-dose or high-dose Ad26.COV2.S once or twice, or else placebo on both occasions. Investigators did not know the trial group allocation while performing experiments and assessing outcomes. What the research found in general, with its limitations: According to the authors, total T cell responses may have been underestimated by the TCR breadth and depth analyses. Comparable non-spike TCR breadth was observed between vaccine and placebo recipients, consistent with only spike being contained in the vaccine. Substantial breadth of spike-specific CD8+ and CD4+ T cell responses was reported after vaccination. The study was not powered for comparison of responses between vaccine doses or regimens. Spike-specific TCR breadth was higher in Ad26.COV2.S recipients than in placebo recipients (P = 0.0014).

In the paper's terms, the treatment or condition label means: around 19 received Ad26.COV2.S at low or high dose, single or two shots; 5 received placebo; per-sample allocation not given. Repertoires of vaccine and placebo recipients were sequenced from samples collected on day 63 after the first injection. In Cohort 1b, about 25 adults aged 18-55 years were enrolled at a single site in Boston, USA, between 29 July and 7 August 2020. Ad26.COV2.S consisted of a replication-incompetent adenovirus type 26 vector by which a prefusion-stabilized SARS-CoV-2 spike protein from the original Wuhan strain was expressed. TCRbeta CDR3 regions were sequenced with the immunoSEQ Assay. After extraction, genomic DNA underwent amplification by bias-controlled multiplex PCR, followed by high-throughput sequencing. The published analysis was carried out like this. To quantify the absolute abundance of each unique TCRbeta CDR3 region, sequences were collapsed and filtered. T cell fraction was estimated by normalization of TCRbeta template counts to usable DNA, with usable DNA being measured through amplification of reference genes present in all nucleated cells. Repertoire TCRs were annotated as SARS-CoV-2-specific when V gene, CDR3 amino acid sequence and J gene were exactly matched to a known reactive TCR set. The reference SARS-CoV-2 TCR set was derived from MIRA and filtered for enrichment in COVID-19-positive ImmuneCODE repertoires, a step that removed public or cross-reactive TCRs. Using the MIRA antigens, annotated TCRs were further analysed by specific ORF or by position within an ORF. Breadth was defined as annotated unique rearrangements over total unique productive rearrangements; depth was the summed frequency of those rearrangements. Two-sided Wilcoxon rank-sum tests were used to compare TCR breadth between groups. In its TCRdb copy, this immuneACCESS table keeps in-frame sequences only and misses some clones. Where compared with another copy, unresolved V genes explain less than half of these, and the others have no known cause. Clone size and the V and J calls come from that table; the DNA yielded D and trimming. Within this sample are 320,000 or so clones, with under 90% of them counted one time only. Around 5.5% of the sample is held by the ten biggest clonotypes.

The sequencing used peripheral blood, collected in a trial of Ad26.COV2.S vaccine versus placebo. This clonotype was sampled from a person aged 18 to 59 who received the Ad26.COV2.S COVID-19 vaccine or a placebo.

The nucleotides are TGTGCCAGCAGCCCATTACAGGGGGCGGGCACTGAAGCTTTCTTT. The resulting protein is CASSPLQGAGTEAFF. The sequence is built from TRBV7-9 and TRBJ1-1; the central 9 bases match TRBD1. CDR1 and CDR2 are read off the germline V gene (reference sequence) as SEHNR and FQNEAQ. V trim: 5 bases; J trim: 4 bases; unmatched bases: 8. Reading from cysteine to phenylalanine, the CDR3 counts 15 amino acids. CDR3 DNA only is kept here, 45 bases in frame from base 1.